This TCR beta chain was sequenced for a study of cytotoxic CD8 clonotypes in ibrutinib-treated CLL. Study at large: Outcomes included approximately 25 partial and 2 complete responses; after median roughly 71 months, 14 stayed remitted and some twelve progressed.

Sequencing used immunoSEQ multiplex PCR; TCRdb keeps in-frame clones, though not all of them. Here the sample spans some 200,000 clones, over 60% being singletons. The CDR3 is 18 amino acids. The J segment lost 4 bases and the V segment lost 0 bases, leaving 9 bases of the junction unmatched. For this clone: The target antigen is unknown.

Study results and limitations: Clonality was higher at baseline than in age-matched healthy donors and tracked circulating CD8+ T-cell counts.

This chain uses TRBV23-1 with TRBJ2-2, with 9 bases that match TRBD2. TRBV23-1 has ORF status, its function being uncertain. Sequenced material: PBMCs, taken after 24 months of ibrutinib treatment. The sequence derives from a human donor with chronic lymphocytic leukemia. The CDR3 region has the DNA TGCGCCAGCAGTCAATCTAGCGGGAGTTCCGCGGGCACCGGGGAGCTGTTTTTT. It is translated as CASSQSSGSSAGTGELFF.